This TCR beta chain is from a study of OX40 agonist ivuxolimab in advanced cancers. Germline V gene data show CDR1 as SGHRS and CDR2 as YFSETQ. Between the trimmed V and J ends, which lost 7 bases and 11 bases, there was a span of 27 bases. CDR3 size: 16 residues. Data came from immunoSEQ multiplex PCR; TCRdb stores just in-frame clones and leaves some out. The sample carries about 88,000 clones, 75% to 90% recorded once. The source is an adult with an advanced solid tumor such as melanoma, head and neck, liver or kidney cancer. The sample here was CD4+ or CD8+ T cells sorted from blood, taken in a trial of the OX40 agonist ivuxolimab. The chain recombines TRBV5-1 with TRBJ1-4; perhaps TRBD1 as D (6 bases). CDR3 region: CASSQNTGTGPRKLFF. Written as DNA, the CDR3 is TGCGCCAGCTCCCAAAACACAGGGACGGGCCCTCGGAAACTGTTTTTT.